Shown below are 15 T cell receptor beta chains from a single sample sequenced in a study of cytomegalovirus exposure and HLA in healthy donors. The PCR used 60 Vbeta and 13 Jbeta primers. The protocol was immunoSEQ multiplex PCR, while the TCRdb copy is restricted to in-frame clones and leaves out a portion. The sample holds some 140,000 clones, 70% to 80% seen once. Material: PBMCs. Receptors originate from a man younger than 45 in good health and CMV-seronegative.

This clone was counted a few times. The chain employs TRBV28 and TRBJ2-1, with D perhaps TRBD2 (5 bases). CDR3 length: 12 residues. The ends were cut back, 5 bases at V and 9 bases at J, with 11 bases in the middle. Germline V lookup: CDR1 MDHEN, CDR2 SYDVKM. CDR3 coding DNA: TGTGCCAGCAGTCCAACTAGTCGTGAGCAGTTCTTC. Residues: CASSPTSREQFF.

This clone showed up just a few times. The V gene is TRBV9, the J gene TRBJ2-5; 13 bases agree with TRBD2. CDR1 is SGDLS, CDR2 YYNGEE, per germline. V was clipped by 3 bases and J by 4 bases; unmatched bases: 6. This CDR3 has 16 residues. CDR3 in DNA: TGTGCCAGCAGCGGCACTAGCGGGGGGGCAGGAGAGACCCAGTACTTC. Its translation: CASSGTSGGAGETQYF.

This chain joins TRBV5-6 and TRBJ2-6, with D possibly TRBD2 on 7 matching bases. This CDR3 is 17 amino acids long. Trimming left V 1 base short and J 3 bases short, with 14 bases between. The germline V gene encodes CDR1 SGHDT and CDR2 YYEEEE. The CDR3 spells CASSLTGSGNGANVLTF. CDR3 nucleotide sequence: TGTGCCAGCAGCTTGACAGGGAGCGGGAATGGGGCCAACGTCCTGACTTTC.

This clone showed up just a few times. The gene calls are TRBV19 and TRBJ2-3, with a weak D call TRBD1 (6 bases). V was clipped by 8 bases and J by 2 bases, with 11 bases between them. CDR1 and CDR2 from the germline V gene are LNHDA and SQIVND (reference sequence). The CDR3 runs 13 residues. CDR3 sequence reads: CASGWTVTDTQYF. Written as DNA, the CDR3 is TGTGCCAGTGGATGGACAGTCACAGATACGCAGTATTTT.

J is TRBJ2-1 and V is TRBV19; tentatively, D is TRBD1 (6 bases). From germline, CDR1 is LNHDA and CDR2 SQIVND (reference sequence). The CDR3 runs 16 residues. V lost 3 bases and J 4 bases, leaving 16 bases between the germline ends. The CDR3 nucleotides are TGTGCCAGTAGTATGGGTTCGAGGGGGAGATACAATGAGCAGTTCTTC. Its protein product is CASSMGSRGRYNEQFF. The whole variable domain, filled in from reference TRBV19 and TRBJ2-1, reads DGGITQSPKYLFRKEGQNVTLSCEQNLNHDAMYWYRQDPGQGLRLIYYSQIVNDFQKGDIAEGYSVSREKKESFPLTVTSAQKNPTAFYLCASSMGSRGRYNEQFFGPGTRLTVL.

The chain has TRBV27 and TRBJ1-1; 7 bases map to TRBD1. The germline V gene has CDR1 MNHEY and CDR2 SMNVEV (reference sequence). The J segment lost 0 bases and the V segment lost 6 bases, leaving 4 bases of the junction unmatched. The CDR3 runs 14 residues. In nucleotides, the CDR3 is TGTGCCAGCAGCCGACAGGGATTGAACACTGAAGCTTTCTTT. Its protein is CASSRQGLNTEAFF.

The chain links TRBV18 to TRBJ2-1; 8 nucleotides line up with TRBD2. V lost 7 bases to trimming and J lost 0 bases; unmatched junction nucleotides: 2. Germline-derived CDR1 and CDR2 are KGHSH and LQKENI. This CDR3 spans 14 amino acids. CDR3 sequence reads: CASCSGVSYNEQFF. The CDR3 DNA reads TGTGCCAGCTGTAGCGGGGTCTCCTACAATGAGCAGTTCTTC. Combining the CDR3 with reference TRBV18 and TRBJ2-1 gives the whole variable domain NAGVMQNPRHLVRRRGQEARLRCSPMKGHSHVYWYRQLPEEGLKFMVYLQKENIIDESGMPKERFSAEFPKEGPSILRIQQVVRGDSAAYFCASCSGVSYNEQFFGPGTRLTVL.

The chain joins TRBV27 to TRBJ1-1, with 10 positions matching TRBD1. This CDR3 contains 16 residues. CDR1 and CDR2 (germline): MNHEY, SMNVEV (reference sequence). The junction had 9 bases not matched to a gene; V was cut back by 5 bases and J by 3 bases. Here the CDR3 DNA reads TGTGCCAGCAGTCCAGGGACAGGGGTAGGGTACACTGAAGCTTTCTTT. It is translated as CASSPGTGVGYTEAFF.

The CDR3 reads CASSAEGGLTSTWANVLTF. Here the CDR3 DNA reads TGTGCCAGCAGCGCAGAGGGGGGACTAACCAGCACCTGGGCCAACGTCCTGACTTTC. The chain employs TRBV7-2 and TRBJ2-6; maybe TRBD2 (7 bases). From germline, CDR1 is SGHTA and CDR2 FQGNSA. The CDR3 has 19 residues. The V and J ends lost 5 bases and 5 bases respectively, with 25 bases between them.

A few counts support this clone. The J gene is TRBJ1-3, the V gene TRBV7-2; TRBD1 is a possible D gene (6 bases). CDR3 size: 17 residues. V was shortened by 5 bases and J by 4 bases, with 21 bases between the two germline ends. CDR1 is SGHTA and CDR2 is FQGNSA in the germline V gene. CDR3 protein: CASSTPRGRGVGNTIYF. CDR3 sequence (DNA): TGTGCCAGCAGCACCCCCAGAGGCAGGGGCGTAGGAAACACCATATATTTT.

Comment on this clone: Other DNA sequences within the sample encode an identical CDR3. This rearrangement joins TRBV2 to TRBJ2-5; TRBD1 aligns across 7 bases. With V trimmed by 6 bases and J by 5 bases, 9 bases remained unmatched. In germline, CDR1 is SNHLY, CDR2 FYNNEI. This CDR3 contains 14 residues. The DNA of the CDR3 is TGTGCCAGCAGAACAGACAGGGCTGTTGAGACCCAGTACTTC. This sequence encodes CASRTDRAVETQYF.

This chain uses TRBV7-8 with TRBJ2-7; 11 bases fit TRBD2. The length of the CDR3 is 16 residues. V was pared by 5 bases and J by 0 bases, with 6 bases of the junction left unmatched. The germline V gene encodes CDR1 SGHVS and CDR2 FQNEAQ. The CDR3 spells CASSPGLAGGSYEQYF. The CDR3, as DNA: TGTGCCAGCAGCCCTGGCCTAGCGGGGGGCTCCTACGAGCAGTACTTC.

Worth noting for this clone: The junction and the germline gene differ at one end; a read error may be behind it. The rearrangement uses TRBV7-7 and TRBJ2-3; possibly TRBD2 for D (6 bases). The CDR3 spans 15 residues. CDR1 and CDR2 from the germline V gene are SSHAT and FNYEAQ (reference sequence). The CDR3 DNA sequence: TGTGCTAGCAGCTCGGGGGTTTCCCTCATAGATACGCAGTATTTT. Translation: CASSSGVSLIDTQYF.

CDR3 DNA: TGCGCCAGCAGCCAAGGACTGAGGACTAGCGGGGGCCTATCCTACAATGAGCAGTTCTTC. Amino acids: CASSQGLRTSGGLSYNEQFF. V is TRBV5-1 and J is TRBJ2-1; 13 bases match TRBD2. The ends lost 4 bases at V and 1 base at J; junction bases unmatched: 14. The CDR3 consists of 20 residues. Germline lookup yields CDR1 SGHRS and CDR2 YFSETQ.

The chain has TRBV5-1 and TRBJ1-4; D unresolved. The V gene's germline CDR1 is SGHRS and CDR2 YFSETQ. This CDR3 is 14 amino acids long. V lost 2 bases and J lost 3, with 8 bases in between. The CDR3 is CASSFSGPNEKLFF. The CDR3 DNA follows: TGCGCCAGCAGCTTCAGCGGTCCTAATGAAAAACTGTTTTTT.